This is a list of T cell receptor beta chains from one sample in a study of regulatory T cells in long-lasting Graves disease. Each CDR3 protein gets one entry after TCRdb re-called the multiplex PCR reads with MiXCR. The data hold 310,000 or so distinct CDR3 sequences, with roughly 21% observed a single time. Sample: peripheral blood mononuclear cells (PBMCs), taken when the disease was refractory, from a patient treated with antithyroid drugs. These TCRs come from a female donor with Graves disease. Both conserved end residues are part of each CDR3. D genes are given only for firm matches. Size values are once, few and many counts, or a class for expanded clones, and some rows have none.

clone_size,j_call,v_call,d_call,cdr3_nt,cdr3_aa
-,TRBJ1-6,TRBV9,-,TGTGCCAGCAGCGGCTCGAATTCACCCCTCCACTTT,CASSGSNSPLHF
-,TRBJ2-7,TRBV18,-,TGTGCCAGCTCACCACTTGGGGGAGGCGAGCAGTACTTC,CASSPLGGGEQYF
few,TRBJ1-1,TRBV6-5,TRBD1,TGTGCCAGCAGTTACCCCCTGGCAGGGGGCTGGACTGAAGCTTTCTTT,CASSYPLAGGWTEAFF
few,TRBJ2-1,TRBV30,-,TGTGCCTGGAGTGGATTCAGCGCGGGGGCTCTCTACAATGAGCAGTTCTTC,CAWSGFSAGALYNEQFF
many,TRBJ1-5,TRBV6-5,TRBD1,TGTGCCAGCAGTTCCCCTGACAGGGGGGGCAATCAGCCCCAGCATTTT,CASSSPDRGGNQPQHF
few,TRBJ2-7,TRBV5-1,-,TGCGCCAGCAGCTTGGGTGTCCACGTCTATACACCCTCCTACGAGCAGTACTTC,CASSLGVHVYTPSYEQYF
few,TRBJ1-4,TRBV30,-,TGTGCCTGGAGTTTCGCCCGACGACCTAATGAAAAACTGTCTTTT,CAWSFARRPNEKLSF
many,TRBJ2-5,TRBV30,-,TGTGCCTGGAGTCGGATGGAGACCCAGTACTTC,CAWSRMETQYF
-,TRBJ2-2,TRBV7-9,-,TGTGCCAGCATCATGACGGGAGCCGGGGAGCTGTTTTTT,CASIMTGAGELFF
few,TRBJ1-5,TRBV4-1,-,TGCGCCAGCAGCCAAGATCAGGGGAATCAGCCCCAGCATTTT,CASSQDQGNQPQHF
many,TRBJ2-5,TRBV27,-,TGTGCCAGCAGTGGGATGGACAGCCTACAAGAGACCCAGTACTTC,CASSGMDSLQETQYF
-,TRBJ2-2,TRBV20-1,-,TGCAGTGCTAGAGTGCGGACGAACACCGGGGAGCTGTTTTTT,CSARVRTNTGELFF
many,TRBJ1-4,TRBV6-5,TRBD1,TGTGCCAGCAGTTACCAGGGGGGTACATCCCTGTTTTTT,CASSYQGGTSLFF
many,TRBJ2-5,TRBV18,-,TGTGCCAGCTCACCCTTAGGACAGCTTCTACAAGAGACCCAGTACTTC,CASSPLGQLLQETQYF
many,TRBJ2-5,TRBV6-1,TRBD2,TGTGCCAGCTTTCTTACCAGCGGGGGGTACCAAGAGACCCAGTACTTC,CASFLTSGGYQETQYF
-,TRBJ2-7,TRBV15,-,TGTGCCACCAGCACCCAAAATCCACCCTACGAGCAGTACTTC,CATSTQNPPYEQYF
-,TRBJ2-5,TRBV6-5,-,TGTGCCAGCAGTTACTCGGACTACCCCCAAGAGACCCAGTACTTC,CASSYSDYPQETQYF
-,TRBJ2-7,TRBV5-6,TRBD1,TGTGCCAGCAGCTTGACCCGTCCCGGGACAGGGCGGAACGAGCAGTACTTC,CASSLTRPGTGRNEQYF
many,TRBJ1-1,TRBV9,-,TGTGCCAGCAGCGTAGATTCGGGTGCGGACACTGAAGCTTTCTTT,CASSVDSGADTEAFF
many,TRBJ1-1,TRBV7-8,TRBD1,TGTGCCAGCAGCACCCGGACAGGGAACACTGAAGCTTTCTTT,CASSTRTGNTEAFF
-,TRBJ2-1,TRBV7-8,TRBD1,TGTGCCAGCAGCTTAGTTCTGGACAGGGGCCTAGGCAATGAGCAGTTCTTC,CASSLVLDRGLGNEQFF
many,TRBJ1-2,TRBV28,-,TGTGCCAGTTCCTCGAGTAGCGGGTTCTATGGCTACACCTTC,CASSSSSGFYGYTF
many,TRBJ2-5,TRBV12-3/TRBV12-4,TRBD2,TGTGCCAGCAGTCGGACTAGCGGGGGGCCATGGAAAGAGACCCAGTACTTC,CASSRTSGGPWKETQYF
-,TRBJ2-1,TRBV18,-,TGTGCCAGCTCACGGCTAGCGATCGACAATGAGCAGTTCTTC,CASSRLAIDNEQFF
many,TRBJ1-1,TRBV2,-,TGTGCCAGCAGACCCACGTGGCTTGTGAACACTGAAGCTTTCTTT,CASRPTWLVNTEAFF
few,TRBJ2-3,TRBV2,-,TGTGCCAGCAGCGATACTCCCACAGATACGCAGTATTTT,CASSDTPTDTQYF
few,TRBJ1-2,TRBV4-3,-,TGCGCCAGCAGCCAAGGGCTTCAGGGGTTGGGAGGCTACACCTTC,CASSQGLQGLGGYTF
few,TRBJ1-2,TRBV19,-,TGTGCCAGTATCCCGGCGGGCGGCCCGTATGGCTACACCTTC,CASIPAGGPYGYTF
many,TRBJ1-1,TRBV6-1,TRBD1,TGTGCCTGCAGACAGGGACCGAACACTGAAGCTTTCTTT,CACRQGPNTEAFF
many,TRBJ1-4,TRBV28,-,TGTGCCAGCAGTTTATTTTCAGGGGAGAGTGAAAAACTGTTTTTT,CASSLFSGESEKLFF
many,TRBJ1-1,TRBV2,TRBD1,TGTGCCAGCAGTGGATACAGGGGACCTTTGAACACTGAAGCTTTCTTT,CASSGYRGPLNTEAFF
many,TRBJ1-5,TRBV7-8,-,TGTGCCAGCAGCTTAGGAACCGATAGCAATCAGCCCCAGCATTTT,CASSLGTDSNQPQHF
-,TRBJ2-7,TRBV7-9,-,TGTGCCAGCAGCTTAGTGCTTTACGAGCAGTACTTC,CASSLVLYEQYF
few,TRBJ2-5,TRBV10-3,TRBD1,TGTGCCATCAGTGAGGCGGGACAGGGCACAGCTGAGACCCAGTACTTC,CAISEAGQGTAETQYF
many,TRBJ1-2,TRBV27,-,TGTGCCAGCAGTTTACGCCCGGGGAGGTTCAACTATGGCTACACCTTC,CASSLRPGRFNYGYTF
-,TRBJ2-7,TRBV20-1,-,TGCAGTGCTAGACCCCGACAGGTCTCCTACGAGCAGTACTTC,CSARPRQVSYEQYF
-,TRBJ2-4,TRBV27,-,TGTGCCAGCAGTTCTACTTCGGACGGGAACATTCAGTACTTC,CASSSTSDGNIQYF
-,TRBJ1-1,TRBV7-6,TRBD1,TGTGCCAGCAGCTTCACAGGGGGCGGTGAAGCTTTCTTT,CASSFTGGGEAFF
many,TRBJ1-5,TRBV5-1,TRBD1,TGCGCCATCACTACAGGGGATCGGTATCAGCCCCAGCATTTT,CAITTGDRYQPQHF
many,TRBJ2-5,TRBV18,TRBD1,TGTGCCAGCTCACGACCGGGACAGGGGATCGAGACCCAGTACTTC,CASSRPGQGIETQYF
many,TRBJ1-1,TRBV13,-,TGTGCCAGCAGCTTCCTGACAGTGAACACTGAAGCTTTCTTT,CASSFLTVNTEAFF
many,TRBJ1-5,TRBV6-1,-,TGTGCCAGCTGCCCCCTCGGGGAAGGGTGGTTTTCGGGGAGCAATCAGCCCCAGCATTTT,CASCPLGEGWFSGSNQPQHF
once,TRBJ2-6,TRBV5-4,-,TGTGCCAGCAACCTACAGGCCTCTGGGGCCAACGTCCTGACTTTC,CASNLQASGANVLTF
-,TRBJ2-7,TRBV7-9,-,TGTGCCAGCAGCCGCCCACTCTCCGAGCAGTACTTC,CASSRPLSEQYF
-,TRBJ2-7,TRBV7-8,TRBD1,TGTGCCAGCAGCGGACCCGGGACAGGGGCTCCGTTCGAGCAGTACTTC,CASSGPGTGAPFEQYF
many,TRBJ2-4,TRBV7-2,-,TGTGCCAGCAGCTTAATAAGGGTACGAGGGAACATTCAGTACTTC,CASSLIRVRGNIQYF
many,TRBJ1-1,TRBV12-3/TRBV12-4,TRBD1,TGTGCCAGCAGTCCAGGGGGGGGGAGGATGAACACTGAAGCTTTCTTT,CASSPGGGRMNTEAFF
many,TRBJ2-6,TRBV28,TRBD1,TGTGCCAGCAGTCCGGCCGGGACAGTGAGCTCTGGGGCCAACGTCCTGACTTTC,CASSPAGTVSSGANVLTF
-,TRBJ2-7,TRBV7-6,-,TGTGCCAGCAGCTTAATAGCGGATTCCTACGAGCAGTACTTC,CASSLIADSYEQYF
many,TRBJ1-6,TRBV2,TRBD1,TGTGCCAGCAGTGAGAGACAGGGGAGATATAATTCACCCCTCCACTTT,CASSERQGRYNSPLHF
many,TRBJ2-4,TRBV12-3/TRBV12-4,TRBD2,TGTGCCAGCATGAAGCGGGAGGTTTCCAAAAACATTCAGTACTTC,CASMKREVSKNIQYF
few,TRBJ2-2,TRBV6-1,-,TGTGCCAGCAGGCTTACTAGCCCCGGGGAGCTGTTTTTT,CASRLTSPGELFF
few,TRBJ1-2,TRBV30,-,TGTGCCTGGAGTGTACGGGGAGCACCTAACTATGGCTACACCTTC,CAWSVRGAPNYGYTF